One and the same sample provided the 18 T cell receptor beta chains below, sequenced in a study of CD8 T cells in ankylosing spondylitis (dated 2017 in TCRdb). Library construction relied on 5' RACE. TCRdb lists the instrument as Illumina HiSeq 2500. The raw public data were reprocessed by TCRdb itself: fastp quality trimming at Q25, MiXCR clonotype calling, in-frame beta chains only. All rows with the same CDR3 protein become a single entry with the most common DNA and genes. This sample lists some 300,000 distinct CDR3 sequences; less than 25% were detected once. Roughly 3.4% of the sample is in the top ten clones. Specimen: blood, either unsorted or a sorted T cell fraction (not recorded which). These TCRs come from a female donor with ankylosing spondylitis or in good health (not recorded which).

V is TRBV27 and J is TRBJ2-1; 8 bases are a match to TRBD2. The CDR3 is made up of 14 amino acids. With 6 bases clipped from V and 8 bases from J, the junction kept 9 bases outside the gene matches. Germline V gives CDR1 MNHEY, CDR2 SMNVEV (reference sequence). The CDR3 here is CASRESGRGYEQFF. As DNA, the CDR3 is TGTGCCAGCAGGGAGAGCGGGAGAGGCTATGAGCAGTTCTTC.

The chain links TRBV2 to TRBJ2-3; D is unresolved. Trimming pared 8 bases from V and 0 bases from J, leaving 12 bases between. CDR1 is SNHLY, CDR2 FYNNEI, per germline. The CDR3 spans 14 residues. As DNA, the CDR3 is TGTGCCAGCCGTTCCTTTAGTAGCACAGATACGCAGTATTTT. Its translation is CASRSFSSTDTQYF. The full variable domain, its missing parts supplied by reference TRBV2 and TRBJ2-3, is EPEVTQTPSHQVTQMGQEVILRCVPISNHLYFYWYRQILGQKVEFLVSFYNNEISEKSEIFDDQFSVERPDGSNFTLKIRSTKLEDSAMYFCASRSFSSTDTQYFGPGTRLTVL.

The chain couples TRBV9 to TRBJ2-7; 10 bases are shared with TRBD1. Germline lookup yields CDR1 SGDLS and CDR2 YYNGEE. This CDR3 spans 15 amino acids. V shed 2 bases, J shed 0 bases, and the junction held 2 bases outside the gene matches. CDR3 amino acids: CASSVGQGYSYEQYF. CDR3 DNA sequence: TGTGCCAGCAGCGTGGGACAGGGGTACTCCTACGAGCAGTACTTC.

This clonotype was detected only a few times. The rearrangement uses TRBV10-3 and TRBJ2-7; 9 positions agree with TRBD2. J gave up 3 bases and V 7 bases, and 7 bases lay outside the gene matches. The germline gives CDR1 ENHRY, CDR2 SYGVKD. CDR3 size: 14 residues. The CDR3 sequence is CAINPSGTGYEQYF. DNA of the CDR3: TGTGCCATCAACCCTAGCGGGACTGGCTACGAGCAGTACTTC.

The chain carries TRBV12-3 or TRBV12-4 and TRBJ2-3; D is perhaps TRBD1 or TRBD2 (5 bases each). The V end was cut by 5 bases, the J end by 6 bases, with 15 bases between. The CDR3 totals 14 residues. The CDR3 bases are TGTGCCAGCAGTCGGGACGGGGTATGGGATACGCAGTATTTT. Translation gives CASSRDGVWDTQYF.

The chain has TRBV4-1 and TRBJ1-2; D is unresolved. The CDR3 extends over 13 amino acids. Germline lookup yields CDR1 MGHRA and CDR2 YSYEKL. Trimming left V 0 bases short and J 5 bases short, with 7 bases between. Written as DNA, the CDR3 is TGCGCCAGCAGCCAAGAGTTGCAGTATGGCTACACCTTC. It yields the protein CASSQELQYGYTF.

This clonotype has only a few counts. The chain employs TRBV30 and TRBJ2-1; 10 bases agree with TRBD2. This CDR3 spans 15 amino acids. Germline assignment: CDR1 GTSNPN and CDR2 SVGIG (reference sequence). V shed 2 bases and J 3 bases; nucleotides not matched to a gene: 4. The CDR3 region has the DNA TGTGCCTGGAGTAGGGGACTAGCGTTCTACAATGAGCAGTTCTTC. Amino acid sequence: CAWSRGLAFYNEQFF.

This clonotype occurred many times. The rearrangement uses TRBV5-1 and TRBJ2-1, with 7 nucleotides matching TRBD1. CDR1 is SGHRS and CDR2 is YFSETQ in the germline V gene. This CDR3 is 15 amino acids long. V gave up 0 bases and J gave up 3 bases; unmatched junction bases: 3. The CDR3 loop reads CASSLGGGDYNEQFF. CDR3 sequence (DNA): TGCGCCAGCAGCTTGGGAGGGGGCGACTACAATGAGCAGTTCTTC.

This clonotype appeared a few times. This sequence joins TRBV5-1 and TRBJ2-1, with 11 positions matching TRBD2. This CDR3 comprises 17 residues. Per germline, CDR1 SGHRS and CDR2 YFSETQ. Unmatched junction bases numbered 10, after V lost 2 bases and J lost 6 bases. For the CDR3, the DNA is TGCGCCAGCAGCTTAGGGACTACTAGCGGGAGAATCAATGAGCAGTTCTTC. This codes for CASSLGTTSGRINEQFF.

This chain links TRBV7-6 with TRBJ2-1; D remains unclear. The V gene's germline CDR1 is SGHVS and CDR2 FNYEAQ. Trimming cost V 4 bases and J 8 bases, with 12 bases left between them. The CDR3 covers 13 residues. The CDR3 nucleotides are TGTGCCAGCAGCTCCTTTGATGCGGATGAGCAGTTCTTC. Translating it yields CASSSFDADEQFF.

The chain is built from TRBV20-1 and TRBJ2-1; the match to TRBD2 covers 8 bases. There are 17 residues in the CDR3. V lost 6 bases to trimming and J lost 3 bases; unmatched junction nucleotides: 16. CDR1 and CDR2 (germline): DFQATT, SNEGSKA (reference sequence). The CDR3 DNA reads TGCAGTGCCGGAGGTCGAGCGGGAGTGGGGGGCTACAATGAGCAGTTCTTC. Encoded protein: CSAGGRAGVGGYNEQFF.

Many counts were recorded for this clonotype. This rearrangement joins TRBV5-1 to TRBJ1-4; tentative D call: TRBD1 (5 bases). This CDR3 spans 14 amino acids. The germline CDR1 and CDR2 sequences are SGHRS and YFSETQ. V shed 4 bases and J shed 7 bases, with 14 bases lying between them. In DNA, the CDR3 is TGCGCCAGCAGCCTAACGGGGGGAGCTGAAAAACTGTTTTTT. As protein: CASSLTGGAEKLFF.

The CDR3 protein is CSASTGTGPNEQFF. CDR3 nucleotide sequence: TGCAGTGCTAGCACGGGGACAGGGCCGAATGAGCAGTTCTTC. J is TRBJ2-1 and V is TRBV20-1, with TRBD1 matching 9 bases. Germline CDR1 reads DFQATT; CDR2 reads SNEGSKA (reference sequence). V trimming: 3 bases; J trimming: 7 bases; junction bases outside the gene matches: 7. The CDR3 contains 14 residues.

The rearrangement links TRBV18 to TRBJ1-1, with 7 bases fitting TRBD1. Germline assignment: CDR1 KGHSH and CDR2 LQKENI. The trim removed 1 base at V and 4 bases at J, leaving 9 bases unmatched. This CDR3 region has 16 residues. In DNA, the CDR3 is TGTGCCAGCTCACCACTACCCGGGACAGAAGGCACTGAAGCTTTCTTT. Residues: CASSPLPGTEGTEAFF. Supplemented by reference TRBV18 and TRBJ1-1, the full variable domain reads NAGVMQNPRHLVRRRGQEARLRCSPMKGHSHVYWYRQLPEEGLKFMVYLQKENIIDESGMPKERFSAEFPKEGPSILRIQQVVRGDSAAYFCASSPLPGTEGTEAFFGQGTRLTVV.

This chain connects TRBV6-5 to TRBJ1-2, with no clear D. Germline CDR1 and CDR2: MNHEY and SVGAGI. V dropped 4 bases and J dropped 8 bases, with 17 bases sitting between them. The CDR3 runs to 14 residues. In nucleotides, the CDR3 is TGTGCCAGCAGTTCCGCGTTGTCCCTGGGAGGCTACACCTTC. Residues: CASSSALSLGGYTF.

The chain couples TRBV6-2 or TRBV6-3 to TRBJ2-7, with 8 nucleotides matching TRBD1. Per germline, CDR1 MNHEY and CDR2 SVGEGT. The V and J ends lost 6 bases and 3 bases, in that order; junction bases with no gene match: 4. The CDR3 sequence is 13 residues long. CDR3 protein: CASRAGGGYEQYF. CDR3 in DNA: TGTGCCAGCAGGGCAGGGGGCGGCTACGAGCAGTACTTC.

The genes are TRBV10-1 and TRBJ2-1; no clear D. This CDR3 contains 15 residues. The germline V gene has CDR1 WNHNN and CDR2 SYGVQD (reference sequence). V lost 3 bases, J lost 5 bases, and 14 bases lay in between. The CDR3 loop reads CASSDPMDRHNEQFF. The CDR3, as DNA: TGCGCCAGCAGTGACCCTATGGACCGTCACAATGAGCAGTTCTTC.

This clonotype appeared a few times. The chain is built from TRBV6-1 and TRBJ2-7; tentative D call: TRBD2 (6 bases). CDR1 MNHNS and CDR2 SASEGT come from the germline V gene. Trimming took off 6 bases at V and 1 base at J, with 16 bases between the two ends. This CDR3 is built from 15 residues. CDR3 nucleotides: TGTGCCAGCAGCTCCGAGGCGGGGACGTCCTACGAGCAGTACTTC. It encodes CASSSEAGTSYEQYF.